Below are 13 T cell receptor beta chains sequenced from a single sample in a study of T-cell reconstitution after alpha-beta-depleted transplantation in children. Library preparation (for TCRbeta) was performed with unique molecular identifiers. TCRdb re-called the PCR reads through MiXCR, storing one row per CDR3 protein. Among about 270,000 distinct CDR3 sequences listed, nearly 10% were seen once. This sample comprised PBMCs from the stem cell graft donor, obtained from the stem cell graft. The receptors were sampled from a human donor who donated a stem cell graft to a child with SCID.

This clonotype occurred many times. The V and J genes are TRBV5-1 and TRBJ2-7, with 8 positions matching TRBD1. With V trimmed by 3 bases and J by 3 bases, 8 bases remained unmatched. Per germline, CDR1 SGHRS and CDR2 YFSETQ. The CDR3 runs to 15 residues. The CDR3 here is CASSSGQGPFYEQYF. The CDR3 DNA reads TGCGCCAGCAGCTCCGGACAGGGTCCTTTCTACGAGCAGTACTTC. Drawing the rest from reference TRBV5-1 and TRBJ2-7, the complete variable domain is KAGVTQTPRYLIKTRGQQVTLSCSPISGHRSVSWYQQTPGQGLQFLFEYFSETQRNKGNFPGRFSGRQFSNSRSEMNVSTLELGDSALYLCASSSGQGPFYEQYFGPGTRLTVT.

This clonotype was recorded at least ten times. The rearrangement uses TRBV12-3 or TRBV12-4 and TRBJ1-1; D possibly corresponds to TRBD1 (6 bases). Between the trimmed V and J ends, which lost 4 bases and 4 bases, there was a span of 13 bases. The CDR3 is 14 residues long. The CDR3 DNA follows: TGTGCCAGCAGTTACGGGGGGGCGGGCACTGAAGCTTTCTTT. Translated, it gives CASSYGGAGTEAFF.

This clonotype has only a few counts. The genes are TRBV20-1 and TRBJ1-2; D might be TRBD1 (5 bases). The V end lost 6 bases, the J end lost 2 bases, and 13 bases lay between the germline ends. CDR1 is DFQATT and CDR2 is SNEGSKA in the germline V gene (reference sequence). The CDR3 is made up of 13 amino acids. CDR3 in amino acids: CSAAGTPNYGYTF. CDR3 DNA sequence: TGCAGTGCCGCCGGGACGCCGAACTATGGCTACACCTTC.

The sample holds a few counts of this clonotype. CDR3 residues: CASSLAPAGGYEQYF. As DNA, the CDR3 is TGCGCCAGCAGCTTGGCCCCAGCGGGGGGCTACGAGCAGTACTTC. J is TRBJ2-7 and V is TRBV5-1, with TRBD2 matching 9 bases. CDR1 SGHRS and CDR2 YFSETQ come from the germline V gene. The CDR3 totals 15 residues. Trimming cost V 0 bases and J 3 bases; bases outside gene matches: 4.

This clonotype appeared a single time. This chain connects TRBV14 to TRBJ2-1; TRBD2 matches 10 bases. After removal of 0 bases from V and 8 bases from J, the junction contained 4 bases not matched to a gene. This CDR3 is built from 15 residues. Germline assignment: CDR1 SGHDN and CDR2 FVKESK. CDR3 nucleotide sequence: TGTGCCAGCAGCCAAGATGGGCTAGCGGGGGATGAGCAGTTCTTC. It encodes CASSQDGLAGDEQFF.

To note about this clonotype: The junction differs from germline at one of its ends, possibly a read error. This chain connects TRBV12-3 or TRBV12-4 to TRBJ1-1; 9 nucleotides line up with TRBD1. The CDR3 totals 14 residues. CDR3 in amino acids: CSSNQQGANTEAFF. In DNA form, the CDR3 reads TGTTCCAGCAACCAACAGGGGGCGAACACTGAAGCTTTCTTT.

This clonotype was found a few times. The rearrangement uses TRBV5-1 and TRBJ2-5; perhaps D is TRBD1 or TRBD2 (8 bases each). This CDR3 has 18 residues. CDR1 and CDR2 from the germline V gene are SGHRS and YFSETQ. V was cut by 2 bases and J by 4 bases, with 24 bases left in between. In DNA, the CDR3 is TGCGCCAGCAGCTTCTTTTCGACAGGGGACGCGGGAGGAGAGACCCAGTACTTC. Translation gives CASSFFSTGDAGGETQYF.

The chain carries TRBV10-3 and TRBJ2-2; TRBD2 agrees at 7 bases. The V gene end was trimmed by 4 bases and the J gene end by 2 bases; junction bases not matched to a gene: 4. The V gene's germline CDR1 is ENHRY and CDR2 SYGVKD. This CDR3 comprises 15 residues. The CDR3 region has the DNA TGTGCCATCAGTGCCAGCGGGGTAAACACCGGGGAGCTGTTTTTT. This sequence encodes CAISASGVNTGELFF.

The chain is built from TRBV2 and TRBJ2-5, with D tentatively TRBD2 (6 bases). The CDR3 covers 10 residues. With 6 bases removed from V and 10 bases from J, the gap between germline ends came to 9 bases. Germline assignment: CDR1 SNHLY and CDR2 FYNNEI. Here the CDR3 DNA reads TGTGCCAGCAGGGGGAGGATCCAGTACTTC. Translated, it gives CASRGRIQYF.

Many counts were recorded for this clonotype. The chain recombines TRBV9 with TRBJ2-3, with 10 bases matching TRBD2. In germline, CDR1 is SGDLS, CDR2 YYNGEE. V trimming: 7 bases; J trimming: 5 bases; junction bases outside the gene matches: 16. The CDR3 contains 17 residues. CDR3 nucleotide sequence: TGTGCCAGCTCCCATAACCTAGCGGGGGCTCCGGGAGATACGCAGTATTTT. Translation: CASSHNLAGAPGDTQYF.

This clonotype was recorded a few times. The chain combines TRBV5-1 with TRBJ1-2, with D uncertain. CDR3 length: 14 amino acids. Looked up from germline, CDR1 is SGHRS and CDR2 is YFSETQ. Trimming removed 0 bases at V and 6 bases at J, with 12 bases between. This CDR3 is CASSLGPSSDGYTF. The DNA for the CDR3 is TGCGCCAGCAGCTTGGGCCCCTCATCGGATGGCTACACCTTC. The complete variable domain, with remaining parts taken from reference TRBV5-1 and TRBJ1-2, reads KAGVTQTPRYLIKTRGQQVTLSCSPISGHRSVSWYQQTPGQGLQFLFEYFSETQRNKGNFPGRFSGRQFSNSRSEMNVSTLELGDSALYLCASSLGPSSDGYTFGSGTRLTVV.

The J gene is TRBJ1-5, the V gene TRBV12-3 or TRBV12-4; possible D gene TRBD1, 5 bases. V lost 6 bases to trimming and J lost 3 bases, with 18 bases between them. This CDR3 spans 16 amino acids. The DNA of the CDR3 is TGTGCCAGCAGCCGACCAGCGGGGCCCCCCAATCAGCCCCAGCATTTT. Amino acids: CASSRPAGPPNQPQHF.

The CDR3 sequence: CSVEGRQGLSSNNEQFF. CDR3 bases: TGCAGCGTTGAGGGGAGACAGGGCTTGTCTAGTAACAATGAGCAGTTCTTC. The chain has TRBV29-1 and TRBJ2-1, with 7 positions matching TRBD1. This CDR3 comprises 17 residues. Trimming cost V 3 bases and J 5 bases; bases outside gene matches: 16. CDR1 and CDR2 (germline): SQVTM, ANQGSEA.